These T cell receptor beta chains were read from a single sample in a study of vaccination effects on CD4 cells after COVID-19. Libraries were prepared by immunoSEQ multiplex PCR; TCRdb keeps only in-frame clonotypes and omits some of them. The sample has tens of thousands of clones, approximately 75% seen once. Antigen specificity for these receptors is unknown. The sequencing here drew on CD4+ T cells from PBMCs cultured with HCoV-OC43 spike peptides, taken before COVID-19 vaccination. All receptors derive from a human donor who received a COVID-19 vaccine. Each CDR3 is given with its conserved first and last residue. D genes are given only for firm matches. Expanded clones get a size class; other rows say once, few or many, or leave the size out.

clone size	J gene	D gene	V gene	CDR3 DNA	CDR3 protein
.	TRBJ1-2	.	TRBV4-3	TGCGCCAGCAGCCAGGAAGCGGGACGATTCACTAACTATGGCTACACCTTC	CASSQEAGRFTNYGYTF
few	TRBJ2-2	.	TRBV24-1	TGTGCCACCACTACCTCGAACACCGGGGAGCTGTTTTTT	CATTTSNTGELFF
.	TRBJ1-4	.	TRBV4-2	TGTGCCAGCAGCCAAATGTCCGGGACCCCTAATGAAAAACTGTTTTTT	CASSQMSGTPNEKLFF
.	TRBJ2-5	.	TRBV5-1	TGCGCCAGCAGCTTGGAAGGACAGCAGATGGGGACCCAGTACTTC	CASSLEGQQMGTQYF
.	TRBJ1-6	.	TRBV5-1	TGCGCCAGCAGCTTGGATGGGCCCTCCTATAATTCACCCCTCCACTTT	CASSLDGPSYNSPLHF
.	TRBJ1-5	.	TRBV7-8	TGTGCCAGCAGCTTAATAAAGGGGCACAATCAGCCCCAGCATTTT	CASSLIKGHNQPQHF
once	TRBJ1-5	.	TRBV7-9	TGTGCCAGCAGCTTAGGGTCGGGGCCCGGGGAGCCCCAGCATTTT	CASSLGSGPGEPQHF
.	TRBJ2-3	.	TRBV5-4	TGTGCCAGCAGCTTGAGCCGCGCAGATACGCAGTATTTT	CASSLSRADTQYF
.	TRBJ2-3	TRBD2	TRBV19	TGTGCCAGTAGAGGGACTAGCTGGAATACGCAGTATTTT	CASRGTSWNTQYF
.	TRBJ1-2	TRBD1	TRBV28	TGTGCCAGCACCCCAGGGGGGACAGGTTATGGCTACACCTTC	CASTPGGTGYGYTF
.	TRBJ1-2	.	TRBV11-2	TGTGCCAGCCGTCGGGACGGGGACTATGGCTACACCTTC	CASRRDGDYGYTF
few	TRBJ1-1	.	TRBV7-2	TGTGCCAGCACCACCAGCCGGGTCACTGAAGCTTTCTTT	CASTTSRVTEAFF
.	TRBJ1-2	.	TRBV19	TGTGCCAGTAGCGTGATGGGGACGGGTAACTATGGCTACACCTTC	CASSVMGTGNYGYTF
.	TRBJ1-2	.	TRBV6-1	TGTGCCAGCAGTGAAGCCCACTATGGCTACACCTTC	CASSEAHYGYTF
few	TRBJ1-2	.	TRBV3-1/TRBV3-2	TGTGCCAGCAGCCGGTCAGGGTCAGGGAACGCAAACTATGGCTACACCTTC	CASSRSGSGNANYGYTF
.	TRBJ2-2	.	TRBV5-1	TGCGCCAGCAGCTTGGCCAGGGGGAACACCGGGGAGCTGTTTTTT	CASSLARGNTGELFF
.	TRBJ1-4	TRBD1	TRBV7-9	TGTGCCAGCAGCTCCAGGGGGCGTGGGGAAAAACTGTTTTTT	CASSSRGRGEKLFF
.	TRBJ1-2	TRBD1	TRBV2	TGTGCCAGCAGGGGGCAGGGGGCCGGCGTGGGTGGCTACACCTTC	CASRGQGAGVGGYTF
.	TRBJ2-4	.	TRBV6-1	TGTGCCAGCAGTGAAGGAGGAGGGGGGAACATTCAGTACTTC	CASSEGGGGNIQYF
.	TRBJ1-2	TRBD1	TRBV6-5	TGTGCCAGCAGATGGACAGGGGGCTATGGCTACACCTTC	CASRWTGGYGYTF
.	TRBJ2-1	.	TRBV20-1	TGCAGCCGGATAGGCGCGGGTGAGCAGTTCTTC	CSRIGAGEQFF
.	TRBJ1-6	TRBD1	TRBV7-2	TGTGCCAGCAGCATGCCGGGACAGGGGGATTCACCCCTCCACTTT	CASSMPGQGDSPLHF
.	TRBJ2-1	.	TRBV5-6	TGTGCCAGCAGCTTACGGGGGCGGTACAATGAGCAGTTCTTC	CASSLRGRYNEQFF
.	TRBJ2-3	.	TRBV27	TGTGCCAGCAGTTTAATAAGGATAGGTACGCAGTATTTT	CASSLIRIGTQYF
.	TRBJ2-6	TRBD1	TRBV24-1	TGTGCCACAGCGGGACAGGGGAGCTCTGGGGCCAACGTCCTGACTTTC	CATAGQGSSGANVLTF
.	TRBJ1-3	.	TRBV28	TGTGCCAGCTCAGGGGCGCCTACCGGAAACACCATATATTTT	CASSGAPTGNTIYF
.	TRBJ2-5	.	TRBV18	TGTGCCAGCTCACCACGTATGGCCTCCGGGGTGTCCCAGTACTTC	CASSPRMASGVSQYF
.	TRBJ2-3	TRBD2	TRBV2	TGTGCCAGCAGTGAACCGCCGACTAGCGAAAGCACAGATACGCAGTATTTT	CASSEPPTSESTDTQYF
.	TRBJ2-1	.	TRBV2	TGTGCCAGCAGTGAATCGGACGGACAGTTCTTC	CASSESDGQFF
.	TRBJ1-6	.	TRBV5-6	TGTGCCAGCAGCTCCTTGGAGGGACGATTGGGGGATTCACCCCTCCACTTT	CASSSLEGRLGDSPLHF
.	TRBJ2-1	.	TRBV6-2/TRBV6-3	TGTGCCAGCAGTGACTCTTACAATGAGCAGTTCTTC	CASSDSYNEQFF
few	TRBJ2-2	TRBD1	TRBV5-1	TGCGCCAGCAGCCCGGTTGGACAGGACCCCGGGGAGCTGTTTTTT	CASSPVGQDPGELFF
.	TRBJ1-3	TRBD1	TRBV18	TGTGCCAGCTCACCGGACAGGGAAGGCAACACCATATATTTT	CASSPDREGNTIYF
few	TRBJ2-5	.	TRBV18	TGTGCCAGCTCACCACAAGAGACCCAGTACTTC	CASSPQETQYF
once	TRBJ2-4	.	TRBV28	TGTGCCAGCAGTTTAGGAGGAACCAAGGGAGTCAAAAACATTCAGTACTTC	CASSLGGTKGVKNIQYF
.	TRBJ2-5	TRBD1	TRBV6-5	TGTGCCAGCAGCCCAATCAGGGGGCGACCGGAGACCCAGTACTTC	CASSPIRGRPETQYF
few	TRBJ2-2	.	TRBV7-8	TGTGCCAGCAGCTTAGGGTGGGGGGCTTCCACCGGGGAGCTGTTTTTT	CASSLGWGASTGELFF
few	TRBJ1-2	TRBD1	TRBV10-3	TGTGCCATCAGCGAGGGACAGATCTATGGCTACACCTTC	CAISEGQIYGYTF
.	TRBJ2-5	TRBD2	TRBV5-5	TGTGCCAGCAGCTTCGAGGGAGGGGCCCAGTACTTC	CASSFEGGAQYF
.	TRBJ2-5	.	TRBV6-5	TGTGCCAGCAGCACACCTACAGGGACGAAGACCCAGTACTTC	CASSTPTGTKTQYF
.	TRBJ2-5	.	TRBV5-6	TGTGCCAGCAGCTTCTGGCAGAGAGAGACCCAGTACTTC	CASSFWQRETQYF
.	TRBJ1-4	.	TRBV18	TGTGCCAGCTCACCACGAACTGGGTTGAGTCAGGAAAAACTGTTTTTT	CASSPRTGLSQEKLFF
.	TRBJ2-1	TRBD1	TRBV19	TGTGCCAGTTATAACACCGGGACAGGGACTTACAATGAGCAGTTCTTC	CASYNTGTGTYNEQFF
.	TRBJ1-3	.	TRBV9	TGTGCCAGCAGCCCCTACGGAGATCTACAGCGGGACACCATATATTTT	CASSPYGDLQRDTIYF
.	TRBJ1-6	.	TRBV6-5	TGTGCCAGCAGTTACCTGCTGGGTTCACCCCTCCACTTT	CASSYLLGSPLHF
few	TRBJ1-1	.	TRBV10-3	TGTGCCATCAGTGTTCGACCTAAGAACACTGAAGCTTTCTTT	CAISVRPKNTEAFF
.	TRBJ1-6	TRBD1	TRBV6-1	TGTGCCAGCAGTGAATGGGACAGGGTGACCCTCCACTTT	CASSEWDRVTLHF
.	TRBJ1-2	.	TRBV3-1/TRBV3-2	TGTGCCAGCAGCCACGGGACACCGCCCGGAGATGGCTACACCTTC	CASSHGTPPGDGYTF
.	TRBJ2-5	TRBD1	TRBV5-1	TGCGCCAGCAGCTTGGGACAGGGGGCCGGAGAGACCCAGTACTTC	CASSLGQGAGETQYF
.	TRBJ2-1	TRBD2	TRBV3-1/TRBV3-2	TGTGCCAGCAGCCAAGCGAAGCCGGGACTAGGCTCCTACAATGAGCAGTTCTTC	CASSQAKPGLGSYNEQFF
.	TRBJ1-5	.	TRBV2	TGTGCCAGCAGTTCCCCTCAGGAGCCCCAGCATTTT	CASSSPQEPQHF
once	TRBJ1-4	.	TRBV19	TGTGCCAGTAGTATTGGGAGCGGAGGCGGTGAAAAACTGTTTTTT	CASSIGSGGGEKLFF
.	TRBJ2-5	TRBD2	TRBV6-5	TGTGCCAGCAGGCCTACCGGGACTAGCGAAGAGACCCAGTACTTC	CASRPTGTSEETQYF
.	TRBJ1-2	.	TRBV7-2	TGTGCCAGCAGCTTAGCCCCGACAGCTCTAGGCGGGGGCTACACCTTC	CASSLAPTALGGGYTF
few	TRBJ2-2	.	TRBV3-1/TRBV3-2	TGTGCCAGCAGCCGGACAGTAGCCGGGGAGCTGTTTTTT	CASSRTVAGELFF
.	TRBJ2-5	.	TRBV5-5	TGTGCCAGCAGCTTGGTCGTGCAAGGGGAGACCCAGTACTTC	CASSLVVQGETQYF
.	TRBJ1-5	.	TRBV27	TGTGCCAGCAGTTTATACCCGAATCAGCCCCAGCATTTT	CASSLYPNQPQHF